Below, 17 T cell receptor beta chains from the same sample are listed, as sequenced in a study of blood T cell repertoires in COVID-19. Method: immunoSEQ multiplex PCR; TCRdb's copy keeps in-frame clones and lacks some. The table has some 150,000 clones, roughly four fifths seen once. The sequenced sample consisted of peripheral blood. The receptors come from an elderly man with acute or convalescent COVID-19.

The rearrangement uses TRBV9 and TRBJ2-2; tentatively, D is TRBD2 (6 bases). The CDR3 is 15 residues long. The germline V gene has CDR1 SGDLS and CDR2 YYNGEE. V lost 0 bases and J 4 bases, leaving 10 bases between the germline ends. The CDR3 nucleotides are TGTGCCAGCAGCGTAGTGGCGGGGAGCACCGGGGAGCTGTTTTTT. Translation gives CASSVVAGSTGELFF.

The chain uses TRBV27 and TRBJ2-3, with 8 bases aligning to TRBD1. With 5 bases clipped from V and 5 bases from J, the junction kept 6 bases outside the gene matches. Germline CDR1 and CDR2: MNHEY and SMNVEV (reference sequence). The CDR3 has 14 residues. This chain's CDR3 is CASSTGGGGDTQYF. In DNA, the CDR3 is TGTGCCAGCAGTACAGGGGGTGGGGGAGATACGCAGTATTTT.

CDR3 residues: CAITRGSFDEQFF. CDR3 nucleotides: TGTGCCATCACGCGAGGCAGTTTCGATGAGCAGTTCTTC. V is TRBV12-3 or TRBV12-4 and J is TRBJ2-1; D ambiguous. V lost 10 bases and J lost 8, with 18 bases in between. The CDR3 consists of 13 residues.

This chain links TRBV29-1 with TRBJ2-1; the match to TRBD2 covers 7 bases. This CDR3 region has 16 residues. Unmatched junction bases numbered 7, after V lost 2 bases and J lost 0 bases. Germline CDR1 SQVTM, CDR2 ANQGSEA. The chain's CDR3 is CSVEKPLAGSYNEQFF. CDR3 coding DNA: TGCAGCGTTGAAAAGCCATTAGCGGGCTCCTACAATGAGCAGTTCTTC.

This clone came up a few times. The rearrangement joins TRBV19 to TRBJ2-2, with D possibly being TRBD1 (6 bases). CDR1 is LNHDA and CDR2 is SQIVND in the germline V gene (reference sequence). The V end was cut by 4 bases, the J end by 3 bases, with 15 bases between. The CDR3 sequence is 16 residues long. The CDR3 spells CASSRTGTLYTGELFF. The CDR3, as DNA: TGTGCCAGTAGTAGAACCGGGACACTTTACACCGGGGAGCTGTTTTTT. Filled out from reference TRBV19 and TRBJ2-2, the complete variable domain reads DGGITQSPKYLFRKEGQNVTLSCEQNLNHDAMYWYRQDPGQGLRLIYYSQIVNDFQKGDIAEGYSVSREKKESFPLTVTSAQKNPTAFYLCASSRTGTLYTGELFFGEGSRLTVL.

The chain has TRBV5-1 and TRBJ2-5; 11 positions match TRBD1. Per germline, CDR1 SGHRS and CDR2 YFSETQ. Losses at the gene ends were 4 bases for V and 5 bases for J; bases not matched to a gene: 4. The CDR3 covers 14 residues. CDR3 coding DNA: TGCGCCAGCAGCATGGGACAGGGGGGTGAGACCCAGTACTTC. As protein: CASSMGQGGETQYF.

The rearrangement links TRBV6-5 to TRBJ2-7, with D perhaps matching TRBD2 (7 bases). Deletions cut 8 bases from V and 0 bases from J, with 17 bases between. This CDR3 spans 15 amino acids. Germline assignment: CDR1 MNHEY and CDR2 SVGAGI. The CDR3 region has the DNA TGTGCCAGCCGATTAAGGGGGGGCTCCTCCTACGAGCAGTACTTC. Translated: CASRLRGGSSYEQYF.

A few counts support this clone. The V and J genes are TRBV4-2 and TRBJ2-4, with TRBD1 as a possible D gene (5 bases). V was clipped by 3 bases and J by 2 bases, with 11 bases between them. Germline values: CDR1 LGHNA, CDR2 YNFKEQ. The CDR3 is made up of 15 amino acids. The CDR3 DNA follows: TGTGCCAGCAGCCAGGCGGACAATACCAAAAACATTCAGTACTTC. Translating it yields CASSQADNTKNIQYF.

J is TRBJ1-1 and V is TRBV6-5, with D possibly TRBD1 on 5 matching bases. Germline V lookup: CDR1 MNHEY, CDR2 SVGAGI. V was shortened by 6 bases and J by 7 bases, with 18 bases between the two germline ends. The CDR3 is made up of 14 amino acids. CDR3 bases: TGTGCCAGCAGCCCAAACCTCGACAGTAATGAAGCTTTCTTT. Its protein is CASSPNLDSNEAFF.

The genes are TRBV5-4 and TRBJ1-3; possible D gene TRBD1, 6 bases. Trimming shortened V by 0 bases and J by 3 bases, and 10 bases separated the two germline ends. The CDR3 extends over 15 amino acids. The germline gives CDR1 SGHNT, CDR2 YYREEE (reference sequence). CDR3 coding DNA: TGTGCCAGCAGCTTGGGACAGGCAGGTGGAAACACCATATATTTT. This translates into CASSLGQAGGNTIYF.

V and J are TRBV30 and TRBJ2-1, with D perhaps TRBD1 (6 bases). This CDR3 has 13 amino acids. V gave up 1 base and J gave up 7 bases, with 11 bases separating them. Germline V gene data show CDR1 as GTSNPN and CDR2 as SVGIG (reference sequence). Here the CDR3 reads CAWSGFQGNEQFF. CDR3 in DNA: TGTGCCTGGAGTGGGTTCCAGGGGAATGAGCAGTTCTTC. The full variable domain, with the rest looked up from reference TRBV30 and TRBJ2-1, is SQTIHQWPATLVQPVGSPLSLECTVEGTSNPNLYWYRQAAGRGLQLLFYSVGIGQISSEVPQNLSASRPQDRQFILSSKKLLLSDSGFYLCAWSGFQGNEQFFGPGTRLTVL.

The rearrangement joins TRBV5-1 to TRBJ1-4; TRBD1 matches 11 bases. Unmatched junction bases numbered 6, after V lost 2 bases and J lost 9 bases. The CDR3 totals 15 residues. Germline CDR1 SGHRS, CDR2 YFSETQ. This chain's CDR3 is CASSFGTGGEKKLFF. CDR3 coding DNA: TGCGCCAGCAGCTTTGGGACAGGGGGTGAGAAAAAACTGTTTTTT.

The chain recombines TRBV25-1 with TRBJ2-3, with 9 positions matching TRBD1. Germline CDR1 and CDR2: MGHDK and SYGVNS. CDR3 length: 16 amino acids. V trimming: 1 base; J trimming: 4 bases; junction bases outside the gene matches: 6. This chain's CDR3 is CASSEFGTGNSDTQYF. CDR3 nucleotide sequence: TGTGCCAGCAGTGAATTTGGGACAGGGAACTCAGATACGCAGTATTTT.

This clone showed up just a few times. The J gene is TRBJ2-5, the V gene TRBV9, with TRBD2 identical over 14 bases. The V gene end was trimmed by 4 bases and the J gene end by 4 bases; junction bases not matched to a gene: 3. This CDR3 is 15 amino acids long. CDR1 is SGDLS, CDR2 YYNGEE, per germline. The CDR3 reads CASSTGTSGGETQYF. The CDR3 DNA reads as TGTGCCAGCAGCACCGGGACTAGCGGGGGAGAGACCCAGTACTTC.

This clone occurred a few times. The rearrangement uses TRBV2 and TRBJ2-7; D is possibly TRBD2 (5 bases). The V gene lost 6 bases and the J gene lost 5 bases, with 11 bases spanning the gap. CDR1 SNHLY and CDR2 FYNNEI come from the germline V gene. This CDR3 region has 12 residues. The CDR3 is CASRGGLHEQYV. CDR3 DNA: TGTGCCAGCAGGGGCGGGCTCCACGAGCAGTACGTC.

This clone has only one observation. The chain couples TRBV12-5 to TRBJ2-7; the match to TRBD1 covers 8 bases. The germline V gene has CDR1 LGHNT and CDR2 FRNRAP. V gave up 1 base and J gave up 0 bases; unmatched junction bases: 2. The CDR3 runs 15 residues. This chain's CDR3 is CASGLDTGGSYEQYF. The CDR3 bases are TGTGCTAGTGGTTTGGACACAGGGGGCTCCTACGAGCAGTACTTC.

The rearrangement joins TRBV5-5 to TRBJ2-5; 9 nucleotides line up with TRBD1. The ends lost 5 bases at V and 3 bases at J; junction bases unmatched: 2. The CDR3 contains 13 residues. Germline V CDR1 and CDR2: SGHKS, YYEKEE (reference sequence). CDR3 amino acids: CASSWTGEETQYF. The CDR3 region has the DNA TGTGCCAGCAGTTGGACAGGGGAAGAGACCCAGTACTTC.